Sequencing of this T cell receptor (beta chain) was carried out in a study of blood T cell repertoires in COVID-19. As for the study in general: PBMCs, B-cell-depleted T cells, or T cells were the source of the cDNA or gDNA that made up the material.

CDR3 length: 14 amino acids. The germline gives CDR1 SNHLY, CDR2 FYNNEI. V gave up 5 bases and J gave up 1 base, with 11 bases separating them. Clones were sequenced by immunoSEQ multiplex PCR, and TCRdb holds only the in-frame ones, with some missing. This sample has 120,000 to 150,000 clones, with 85% found just once. The sequence was collected from a woman aged 40-49 years who had recovered from COVID-19. The sequenced sample consisted of PBMCs or T cells enriched from blood (not recorded which). The chain has TRBV2 and TRBJ1-1; D is perhaps TRBD1 (6 bases). CDR3: CASSPGTTNTEAFF. For the CDR3, the DNA is TGTGCCAGCAGTCCCGGGACAACGAACACTGAAGCTTTCTTT.